These 2 T cell receptor beta chains came from one sample sequenced in a study of blood T cells in healthy people across ages. Next came a second PCR, run for about 6 to 11 cycles, which used a sample-barcoded 5' primer along with a J-beta primer mix. TCRdb fed the 5' RACE reads into MiXCR, producing one record per CDR3 protein. The sample lists 1.5 million to 2 million distinct CDR3 sequences; 28% were seen once. Material: blood. The receptor source for this set is a young woman in good health.

Concerning this clonotype itself: No conserved phenylalanine or tryptophan ends this CDR3, so it is likely a read error. J is TRBJ1-1 and V is TRBV7-2; 7 bases agree with TRBD1. The CDR3 sequence is 15 residues long. The trim removed 4 bases at V and 4 bases at J, leaving 9 bases unmatched. Germline lookup yields CDR1 SGHTA and CDR2 FQGNSA. The CDR3 spells CASSSRQGRGTEAFL. CDR3 in DNA: TGTGCCAGCAGCTCAAGACAGGGACGGGGCACTGAAGCTTTCTTG.

V is TRBV7-2 and J is TRBJ2-5; no clear D. The germline CDR1 and CDR2 sequences are SGHTA and FQGNSA. This CDR3 has 15 residues. V was shortened by 1 base and J by 4 bases, with 13 bases between the two germline ends. The CDR3 nucleotides are TGTGCCAGCAGCTTAGAATCGGCGGTGAGAGAGACCCAGTACTTC. This translates into CASSLESAVRETQYF.